This T cell receptor (beta chain) was documented in a study of shared clonotypes between healthy human individuals. The naive CD8 subset, CD45RO-negative cells positively selected for CCR7, excluded terminally differentiated effector memory CD45RA+ cells. V was pared by 4 bases and J by 6 bases, with 13 bases of the junction left unmatched. The CDR3 covers 17 residues. Germline CDR1 MDHEN, CDR2 SYDVKM. Clones were sequenced by immunoSEQ multiplex PCR, and TCRdb holds only the in-frame ones, with some missing. The data contain about 2 million clones, about 95% of them seen just once; the ten biggest clones take up under 1.5%.

The clonotype comes from a man between 18 and 29 years old in good health. The chain recombines TRBV28 with TRBJ2-2, with 8 bases identical to TRBD1. Sequenced input: naive CD8+ T cells sorted from blood. CDR3 coding DNA: TGTGCCAGCAGTTCCTTCAGGACAGGGAAAAACGCCGGGGAGCTGTTTTTT. Protein product: CASSSFRTGKNAGELFF.